The 30 T cell receptor beta chains below come from one sample, sequenced in a study of patients and donors after allogeneic stem cell transplantation. Each CDR3 protein gets one entry after TCRdb re-called the RT-PCR reads with MiXCR. The sample lists 150,000 to 200,000 distinct CDR3 sequences; 25% to 35% were seen once. The sequenced sample consisted of blood, either unsorted or a sorted T cell fraction (not recorded which). The origin of the receptors is a human donor who was either an allogeneic HSCT recipient or a stem cell or donor lymphocyte infusion donor (not recorded which). It is not recorded whose cells these are; they may come from a transplant donor.

Only a few counts were recorded for this clonotype. The chain is built from TRBV5-1 and TRBJ2-1, with 9 bases aligning to TRBD2. The CDR3 length is 15 residues. Unmatched junction bases numbered 9, after V lost 6 bases and J lost 5 bases. Germline CDR1 reads SGHRS; CDR2 reads YFSETQ. The CDR3 here is CASKPVAGANNEQFF. DNA for the CDR3: TGCGCCAGCAAACCCGTAGCGGGAGCCAACAATGAGCAGTTCTTC.

This chain joins TRBV3-1 and TRBJ1-2, with D uncertain. The ends were cut back, 0 bases at V and 4 bases at J, with 21 bases in the middle. The CDR3 covers 18 residues. In germline, CDR1 is LGHDT, CDR2 YNNKEL (reference sequence). CDR3 protein: CASSQDSSGGWVSYGYTF. The CDR3 region has the DNA TGTGCCAGCAGCCAAGACAGCTCTGGCGGGTGGGTTAGCTATGGCTACACCTTC.

This clonotype has more than one count but fewer than ten. This sequence joins TRBV10-3 and TRBJ1-4, with D possibly being TRBD1 (6 bases). In germline, CDR1 is ENHRY, CDR2 SYGVKD. The CDR3 extends over 16 amino acids. Trimming pared 4 bases from V and 8 bases from J, leaving 20 bases between. The DNA of the CDR3 is TGTGCCATCAGTGGAGAACAGGGAAGGGTAGAGGAAAAACTGTTTTTT. Translation gives CAISGEQGRVEEKLFF.

The chain uses TRBV12-5 and TRBJ2-1; 8 nucleotides match TRBD2. Germline V lookup: CDR1 LGHNT, CDR2 FRNRAP. Trimming took 1 base from V and 0 from J; bases not matched to a gene: 8. The CDR3 consists of 18 residues. The CDR3 loop is CASGLEALSGSSYNEQFF. CDR3 DNA sequence: TGTGCTAGTGGTTTGGAAGCCCTCAGCGGGAGCTCCTACAATGAGCAGTTCTTC.

This sequence joins TRBV27 and TRBJ1-1; TRBD1 matches at 7 bases. Germline V gives CDR1 MNHEY, CDR2 SMNVEV (reference sequence). This CDR3 is built from 15 residues. V was clipped by 8 bases and J by 1 base; unmatched bases: 10. CDR3 region: CASLRRQGQNTEAFF. CDR3 nucleotide sequence: TGTGCCAGCCTTCGCAGACAGGGTCAGAACACTGAAGCTTTCTTT.

The chain couples TRBV28 to TRBJ2-3; 10 nucleotides match TRBD2. This CDR3 is built from 19 residues. Germline V CDR1 and CDR2: MDHEN, SYDVKM. The junction had 12 bases not matched to a gene; V was cut back by 1 base and J by 2 bases. CDR3 region: CASSLYILAGAWSTDTQYF. Written as DNA, the CDR3 is TGTGCCAGCAGTTTATATATCCTAGCGGGAGCCTGGTCCACAGATACGCAGTATTTT.

The chain links TRBV28 to TRBJ2-5; D unresolved. The germline CDR1 and CDR2 sequences are MDHEN and SYDVKM. The length of the CDR3 is 15 residues. The ends were cut back, 4 bases at V and 5 bases at J, with 17 bases in the middle. DNA of the CDR3: TGTGCCAGCAGTTCGCCAGGTAGCCCCCGGGAGACCCAGTACTTC. Its translation is CASSSPGSPRETQYF.

The CDR3 here is CASSFRTGGELFF. As DNA, the CDR3 is TGTGCCAGCAGCTTTCGGACAGGCGGGGAGCTGTTTTTT. The rearrangement links TRBV7-6 to TRBJ2-2, with 7 positions matching TRBD1. This CDR3 contains 13 residues. CDR1 and CDR2 (germline): SGHVS, FNYEAQ. With 3 bases clipped from V and 7 bases from J, the junction kept 2 bases outside the gene matches.

The V call is TRBV7-6, the J call TRBJ1-1, with D uncertain. Germline CDR1 is SGHVS and CDR2 is FNYEAQ. This CDR3 spans 14 amino acids. The V end was cut by 5 bases, the J end by 4 bases, with 14 bases between. Here the CDR3 DNA reads TGTGCCAGCAGCCCCCGGGGAGGCAGCACTGAAGCTTTCTTT. Protein: CASSPRGGSTEAFF.

The V and J genes are TRBV7-9 and TRBJ1-4, with a tentative D call TRBD1 (5 bases). Germline CDR1 reads SEHNR; CDR2 reads FQNEAQ (reference sequence). The ends were cut back, 3 bases at V and 7 bases at J, with 15 bases in the middle. The CDR3 covers 15 residues. The CDR3 reads CASSLGERASEKLFF. The CDR3 nucleotides read TGTGCCAGCAGCTTGGGGGAAAGAGCAAGTGAAAAACTGTTTTTT.

CDR3 region: CASSGTSGPTYEQYF. The CDR3 bases are TGTGCCAGCAGTGGTACTAGCGGCCCTACCTACGAGCAGTACTTC. The rearrangement uses TRBV2 and TRBJ2-7, with 8 nucleotides matching TRBD2. The germline V gene encodes CDR1 SNHLY and CDR2 FYNNEI. The CDR3 has 15 residues. The ends lost 4 bases at V and 2 bases at J; junction bases unmatched: 7.

This clonotype was seen ten or more times. V is TRBV6-5 and J is TRBJ1-2, with 10 bases that match TRBD1. In germline, CDR1 is MNHEY, CDR2 SVGAGI. V lost 7 bases and J lost 6; bases outside the gene matches: 5. The length of the CDR3 is 13 residues. The CDR3 DNA follows: TGTGCCAGCATGGGACAGGGGTGGAATGGCTACACCTTC. Amino acid sequence: CASMGQGWNGYTF.

The chain is built from TRBV7-9 and TRBJ2-7; D gene ambiguous. CDR1 and CDR2 from the germline V gene are SEHNR and FQNEAQ (reference sequence). The CDR3 extends over 12 amino acids. Trimming shortened V by 6 bases and J by 6 bases, and 12 bases separated the two germline ends. In DNA, the CDR3 is TGTGCCAGCAGTCCTCAGAGTTCCGAGCAGTACTTC. Its translation: CASSPQSSEQYF.

This clonotype was seen more than once but under ten times. The J gene is TRBJ1-6, the V gene TRBV6-6; TRBD1 is a possible D gene (5 bases). The CDR3 extends over 13 amino acids. The ends were cut back, 6 bases at V and 5 bases at J, with 8 bases in the middle. Germline V lookup: CDR1 MNHNY, CDR2 SVGAGI (reference sequence). CDR3: CASRRQNNSPLHF. The CDR3 DNA reads TGTGCCAGCAGAAGACAGAATAATTCACCCCTCCACTTT.

In its sample, this clonotype was seen many times. The rearrangement joins TRBV25-1 to TRBJ1-5; D not certain. This CDR3 spans 15 amino acids. The germline V gene encodes CDR1 MGHDK and CDR2 SYGVNS. V was trimmed by 1 base and J by 0 bases, leaving 7 bases between them. The CDR3 spells CASSEFTYSNQPQHF. The CDR3 bases are TGTGCCAGCAGTGAATTTACCTATAGCAATCAGCCCCAGCATTTT.

Remarks on this clonotype: Germline and junction disagree at one end, which may indicate a read error. The V call is TRBV10-3, the J call TRBJ2-7; TRBD2 matches at 14 bases. The CDR3 extends over 15 amino acids. Germline-derived CDR1 and CDR2 are ENHRY and SYGVKD. Written as DNA, the CDR3 is TGTGCCTCCTGTCCCCTCGGGACTAGCGGGAGCGTACTTACTTTC. Amino acid sequence: CASCPLGTSGSVLTF.

This clonotype was found a few times. V gene TRBV10-2 combines with J gene TRBJ1-6; maybe TRBD1 (5 bases). CDR1 and CDR2 from the germline V gene are WSHSY and SAAADI. The CDR3 consists of 13 residues. Trimming pared 4 bases from V and 6 bases from J, leaving 7 bases between. The CDR3 loop reads CASSGQFNSPLHF. The CDR3 DNA follows: TGCGCCAGCAGTGGACAGTTTAATTCACCCCTCCACTTT.

This clonotype was counted between two and nine times. This chain links TRBV4-3 with TRBJ2-2, with D hard to call. V was shortened by 1 base and J by 4 bases, with 7 bases between the two germline ends. The CDR3 is 14 residues long. Germline lookup yields CDR1 LGHNA and CDR2 YSLEER. The CDR3 DNA follows: TGCGCCAGCAGCCAAGCATGGGGCACCGGGGAGCTGTTTTTT. It is translated as CASSQAWGTGELFF.

This clonotype was counted only a few times. This CDR3 is CASSFGDFSTDTQYF. DNA for the CDR3: TGTGCCAGCAGTTTTGGGGACTTCTCCACAGATACGCAGTATTTT. The V gene is TRBV12-3 or TRBV12-4, the J gene TRBJ2-3, with D possibly being TRBD2 (6 bases). This CDR3 comprises 15 residues. Trimming shortened V by 3 bases and J by 2 bases, and 12 bases separated the two germline ends.

The chain links TRBV27 to TRBJ2-3, with TRBD2 identical over 9 bases. J lost 5 bases, V lost 2 bases, and 8 bases had no gene match. The germline gives CDR1 MNHEY, CDR2 SMNVEV (reference sequence). The CDR3 contains 16 residues. The CDR3 protein is CASSLLIAGERDTQYF. CDR3 bases: TGTGCCAGCAGTTTACTAATAGCGGGAGAGCGAGATACGCAGTATTTT.

This clonotype was counted many times. The chain links TRBV9 to TRBJ1-5, with D unresolved. Trimming pared 3 bases from V and 5 bases from J, leaving 9 bases between. Per the germline V gene, CDR1 is SGDLS and CDR2 is YYNGEE. This CDR3 region has 13 residues. CDR3 DNA sequence: TGTGCCAGCAGCGGGGAGTGGGATCAGCCCCAGCATTTT. Encoded protein: CASSGEWDQPQHF.

The chain combines TRBV12-3 or TRBV12-4 with TRBJ1-4, with D possibly TRBD1 on 5 matching bases. V dropped 4 bases and J dropped 8 bases, with 8 bases sitting between them. The CDR3 covers 12 residues. The CDR3 DNA reads TGTGCCAGCAGTTGGGGGAGAGAAAAACTGTTTTTT. Translation gives CASSWGREKLFF.

In this sample, this clonotype turned up many times. Its ends do not fully match the called genes, so a read error is possible. This chain links TRBV3-1 with TRBJ1-1; 7 bases line up with TRBD1. CDR1 LGHDT and CDR2 YNNKEL come from the germline V gene (reference sequence). This CDR3 is 14 amino acids long. CDR3 loop: CASSQLDRNAEAFF. DNA for the CDR3: TGTGCCAGCAGCCAATTGGACAGGAACGCTGAAGCTTTCTTT. The full variable domain, with the rest looked up from reference TRBV3-1 and TRBJ1-1, is DTAVSQTPKYLVTQMGNDKSIKCEQNLGHDTMYWYKQDSKKFLKIMFSYNNKELIINETVPNRFSPKSPDKAHLNLHINSLELGDSAVYFCASSQLDRNAEAFFGQGTRLTVV.

In this sample, this clonotype turned up a few times. The CDR3 spells CASSSTGGGLEAFF. The CDR3, as DNA: TGTGCCAGCAGCTCGACCGGTGGGGGCCTTGAAGCTTTCTTT. The rearrangement uses TRBV7-9 and TRBJ1-1; D is perhaps TRBD1 (6 bases). This CDR3 is built from 14 residues. Between the trimmed V and J ends, which lost 4 bases and 7 bases, there was a span of 16 bases. Germline V gene sequence: CDR1 SEHNR, CDR2 FQNEAQ (reference sequence).

This clonotype appeared a few times. The chain recombines TRBV12-3 or TRBV12-4 with TRBJ1-2; D remains ambiguous. CDR3 size: 15 residues. V gave up 3 bases and J gave up 5 bases, with 16 bases separating them. The CDR3 DNA reads TGTGCCAGCAGTTTGGGGAACGGGGTACCGTATGGCTACACCTTC. It specifies CASSLGNGVPYGYTF.

The chain uses TRBV9 and TRBJ1-2; D is ambiguous. This CDR3 comprises 14 residues. Looked up from germline, CDR1 is SGDLS and CDR2 is YYNGEE. V was pared by 0 bases and J by 4 bases, with 10 bases between. CDR3 in DNA: TGTGCCAGCAGCGTAGGGACGGAAGCCTATGGCTACACCTTC. Amino acid sequence: CASSVGTEAYGYTF.

The gene calls are TRBV30 and TRBJ1-2; D ambiguous. CDR1 and CDR2 from the germline V gene are GTSNPN and SVGIG (reference sequence). V was pared by 2 bases and J by 3 bases, with 4 bases between. The CDR3 covers 11 residues. CDR3 DNA: TGTGCCTGGAGTATAGACTATGGCTACACCTTC. Translating it yields CAWSIDYGYTF.

The genes are TRBV5-1 and TRBJ1-2, with 9 bases matching TRBD1. The CDR3 length is 14 residues. V dropped 3 bases and J dropped 4; count of bases not matched to a gene: 4. CDR1 and CDR2 (germline): SGHRS, YFSETQ. The CDR3 nucleotides are TGCGCCAGCAGCTCTACAGGGGGCTCCTATGGCTACACCTTC. This encodes CASSSTGGSYGYTF.

This clonotype was detected a few times. J is TRBJ2-2 and V is TRBV28; 9 bases align to TRBD2. Germline CDR1 and CDR2: MDHEN and SYDVKM. CDR3 length equals 13 residues. The junction had 7 bases not matched to a gene; V was cut back by 10 bases and J by 7 bases. CDR3 coding DNA: TGTGCCAAGAGCGGGAGGACGGACGGGGAGCTGTTTTTT. It is translated as CAKSGRTDGELFF.

This chain links TRBV15 with TRBJ2-5; TRBD2 agrees at 7 bases. The CDR3 covers 13 residues. After removal of 11 bases from V and 1 base from J, the junction contained 7 bases not matched to a gene. Germline CDR1 is LNHNV and CDR2 is YYDKDF (reference sequence). This chain's CDR3 is CASGTKSQETQYF. The CDR3 nucleotides read TGTGCCTCCGGGACTAAAAGCCAAGAGACCCAGTACTTC. The full variable domain, its missing parts supplied by reference TRBV15 and TRBJ2-5, is DAMVIQNPRYQVTQFGKPVTLSCSQTLNHNVMYWYQQKSSQAPKLLFHYYDKDFNNEADTPDNFQSRRPNTSFCFLDIRSPGLGDTAMYLCASGTKSQETQYFGPGTRLLVL.